These T cell receptor beta chains were read from a single sample in a study of cytomegalovirus exposure and HLA in healthy donors. Measured with immunoSEQ multiplex PCR; TCRdb has only the in-frame clones, and not every one. The sample records approximately 58,000 clones, 90% to 95% being singletons. Sequencing used PBMCs. The receptor source for this set is a man aged 18 to 35 in good health and CMV-seronegative. Both conserved end residues are part of each CDR3. A D gene is named only where the DNA matches it firmly. Clone size, where shown, is once, few, many, or a class for clones that have expanded.

CDR3: CASSHRGHEQYF
DNA: TGTGCCAGCAGCCACAGGGGCCACGAGCAGTACTTC
J: TRBJ2-7
D: TRBD1
size: NA
V: TRBV6-5

CDR3: CASLTGTSGKSQSSYNEQFF
DNA: TGTGCCAGCCTAACCGGGACTAGCGGGAAGTCCCAAAGCTCCTACAATGAGCAGTTCTTC
J: TRBJ2-1
D: TRBD2
size: once
V: TRBV28

CDR3: CASSLVWRRGYEQYF
DNA: TGTGCCAGCAGCTTAGTTTGGAGGCGGGGCTACGAGCAGTACTTC
J: TRBJ2-7
D: NA
size: NA
V: TRBV11-3

CDR3: CASGQVLSNQPQHF
DNA: TGTGCCAGCGGACAGGTACTCAGCAATCAGCCCCAGCATTTT
J: TRBJ1-5
D: TRBD1
size: NA
V: TRBV28

CDR3: CASSLLSSFHEQYF
DNA: TGTGCCAGCAGTTTATTGTCTAGCTTCCACGAGCAGTACTTC
J: TRBJ2-7
D: NA
size: NA
V: TRBV27

CDR3: CASSYSFSLNTGELFF
DNA: TGTGCCAGCAGTTACTCGTTTTCCTTGAACACCGGGGAGCTGTTTTTT
J: TRBJ2-2
D: NA
size: NA
V: TRBV6-5

CDR3: CASRLETGTNEKLFF
DNA: TGTGCCAGCAGACTCGAGACAGGGACGAATGAAAAACTGTTTTTT
J: TRBJ1-4
D: TRBD1
size: NA
V: TRBV6-6

CDR3: CAIRNGQGGEKTFF
DNA: TGTGCCATCAGAAATGGACAGGGAGGAGAGAAAACTTTCTTT
J: TRBJ1-1
D: TRBD1
size: NA
V: TRBV10-3

CDR3: CASSIGQVQTEAFF
DNA: TGTGCCAGCAGCATAGGACAGGTTCAGACTGAAGCTTTCTTT
J: TRBJ1-1
D: TRBD1
size: NA
V: TRBV28

CDR3: CAIRLYDSGTSGRNEQFF
DNA: TGTGCCATCAGGCTCTATGATTCCGGGACTAGCGGGAGGAATGAGCAGTTCTTC
J: TRBJ2-1
D: TRBD2
size: NA
V: TRBV10-3

CDR3: CASSPPGLRRYEQYF
DNA: TGTGCCAGCAGTCCCCCGGGACTAAGGAGATACGAGCAGTACTTC
J: TRBJ2-7
D: TRBD2
size: NA
V: TRBV28

CDR3: CASSIRTGSNEKLFF
DNA: TGTGCCAGTAGTATCCGGACAGGTTCAAATGAAAAACTGTTTTTT
J: TRBJ1-4
D: TRBD1
size: once
V: TRBV19

CDR3: CASRLAVQGWATEAFF
DNA: TGTGCAAGTCGCTTAGCAGTTCAGGGGTGGGCTACTGAAGCTTTCTTT
J: TRBJ1-1
D: NA
size: NA
V: TRBV12-2

CDR3: CASSLASGSPGELFF
DNA: TGTGCCAGCAGCTTAGCGTCGGGGAGTCCCGGGGAGCTGTTTTTT
J: TRBJ2-2
D: NA
size: once
V: TRBV11-2

CDR3: CASSFPPGTGETGELFF
DNA: TGTGCCAGCAGCTTCCCACCCGGGACTGGAGAGACCGGGGAGCTGTTTTTT
J: TRBJ2-2
D: NA
size: NA
V: TRBV7-2

CDR3: CASSDRTANTGELFF
DNA: TGCGCCAGCAGCGACCGGACAGCGAACACCGGGGAGCTGTTTTTT
J: TRBJ2-2
D: NA
size: NA
V: TRBV5-1

CDR3: CAWISPGIPMNTEAFF
DNA: TGTGCCTGGATCTCTCCGGGGATTCCCATGAACACTGAAGCTTTCTTT
J: TRBJ1-1
D: NA
size: NA
V: TRBV30

CDR3: CASSLEWREYRYEQYF
DNA: TGTGCCAGCAGCTTAGAGTGGCGGGAGTACAGGTACGAGCAGTACTTC
J: TRBJ2-7
D: TRBD2
size: once
V: TRBV11-3

CDR3: CASSRGLNSYEQYF
DNA: TGTGCCAGCAGCCGCGGACTAAACTCCTACGAGCAGTACTTC
J: TRBJ2-7
D: NA
size: NA
V: TRBV7-9

CDR3: CASSPRGAGTIQPQHF
DNA: TGTGCCAGTAGCCCAAGGGGAGCGGGGACAATTCAGCCCCAGCATTTT
J: TRBJ1-5
D: NA
size: NA
V: TRBV19

CDR3: CASGGNGYTF
DNA: TGTGCCAGCGGAGGGAACGGCTACACCTTC
J: TRBJ1-2
D: NA
size: NA
V: TRBV6-1

CDR3: CAWTKQTDEQYF
DNA: TGTGCCTGGACCAAACAGACGGACGAGCAGTACTTC
J: TRBJ2-7
D: NA
size: NA
V: TRBV30

CDR3: CASRGQGTATNEKLFF
DNA: TGCGCCAGCAGAGGGCAGGGGACGGCAACTAATGAAAAACTGTTTTTT
J: TRBJ1-4
D: NA
size: NA
V: TRBV5-1

CDR3: CAISEAGNTEAFF
DNA: TGTGCCATCAGTGAAGCGGGGAACACTGAAGCTTTCTTT
J: TRBJ1-1
D: NA
size: once
V: TRBV10-3

CDR3: CASSSAGYNEQFF
DNA: TGTGCCAGCAGCTCAGCCGGTTACAATGAGCAGTTCTTC
J: TRBJ2-1
D: NA
size: NA
V: TRBV11-1

CDR3: CSARVGFF
DNA: TGCAGTGCCAGGGTGGGGTTCTTC
J: TRBJ2-1
D: NA
size: NA
V: TRBV20-1

CDR3: CASSLQDNYGYTF
DNA: TGTGCCAGCAGCTTACAGGATAACTATGGCTACACCTTC
J: TRBJ1-2
D: NA
size: NA
V: TRBV5-5

CDR3: CASSGGESEQFF
DNA: TGTGCCAGCAGCGGGGGGGAAAGTGAGCAGTTCTTC
J: TRBJ2-1
D: TRBD2
size: NA
V: TRBV11-2

CDR3: CASRRGQGTYGYTF
DNA: TGTGCCAGTAGGCGCGGACAGGGGACCTATGGCTACACCTTC
J: TRBJ1-2
D: TRBD1
size: NA
V: TRBV19

CDR3: CASSSRPGQSLQDGYTF
DNA: TGTGCCAGTAGTTCGCGACCGGGACAGAGTCTTCAGGATGGCTACACCTTC
J: TRBJ1-2
D: TRBD1
size: NA
V: TRBV19

CDR3: CASSPGLAGHYEQYF
DNA: TGCGCCAGCAGCCCGGGACTAGCGGGGCACTACGAGCAGTACTTC
J: TRBJ2-7
D: TRBD2
size: once
V: TRBV5-1

CDR3: CASSVLDSYEQYF
DNA: TGTGCCAGCAGCGTACTCGATTCCTACGAGCAGTACTTC
J: TRBJ2-7
D: NA
size: few
V: TRBV5-6

CDR3: CAIRRDSYSTDTQYF
DNA: TGTGCCATCAGGCGGGACTCCTATAGCACAGATACGCAGTATTTT
J: TRBJ2-3
D: NA
size: NA
V: TRBV10-3

CDR3: CASSQDKGAQAFF
DNA: TGCGCCAGCAGCCAAGATAAGGGGGCCCAAGCTTTCTTT
J: TRBJ1-1
D: TRBD1
size: NA
V: TRBV4-1

CDR3: CASSQSQQGIGAFF
DNA: TGTGCCAGCAGCCAATCACAACAGGGGATCGGAGCTTTCTTT
J: TRBJ1-1
D: TRBD1
size: NA
V: TRBV16

CDR3: CASSGTPVYEQYF
DNA: TGTGCCAGCTCCGGGACTCCGGTTTACGAGCAGTACTTC
J: TRBJ2-7
D: NA
size: NA
V: TRBV28

CDR3: CASSLVGSTNYGYTF
DNA: TGTGCCAGCAGCTTAGTGGGGAGCACTAACTATGGCTACACCTTC
J: TRBJ1-2
D: NA
size: NA
V: TRBV7-8

CDR3: CASSFGLLKDTQYF
DNA: TGTGCCAGTAGTTTCGGACTATTAAAAGATACGCAGTATTTT
J: TRBJ2-3
D: NA
size: NA
V: TRBV19

CDR3: CASSQNLAEHYNEQFF
DNA: TGTGCCAGCAGTCAAAACTTAGCGGAGCACTACAATGAGCAGTTCTTC
J: TRBJ2-1
D: NA
size: NA
V: TRBV7-2

CDR3: CASSRDNRGYTF
DNA: TGTGCCAGCAGCCGGGACAATCGGGGCTACACCTTC
J: TRBJ1-2
D: NA
size: NA
V: TRBV7-9

CDR3: CASSPWGQGISYEQYF
DNA: TGTGCCAGTAGTCCTTGGGGACAGGGGATATCCTACGAGCAGTACTTC
J: TRBJ2-7
D: TRBD1
size: NA
V: TRBV19

CDR3: CASSPWAGGRHQPQHF
DNA: TGTGCCAGTAGTCCGTGGGCGGGGGGGCGTCATCAGCCCCAGCATTTT
J: TRBJ1-5
D: NA
size: once
V: TRBV19

CDR3: CASSIDSLRSGQRAAGYTF
DNA: TGTGCCAGTAGTATAGACAGCCTACGTTCGGGACAAAGAGCAGCTGGCTACACCTTC
J: TRBJ1-2
D: NA
size: NA
V: TRBV19

CDR3: CASSQAVTPPNTGELFF
DNA: TGCGCCAGCAGCCAAGCAGTTACCCCTCCGAACACCGGGGAGCTGTTTTTT
J: TRBJ2-2
D: NA
size: NA
V: TRBV4-3

CDR3: CASSERTGNTEAFF
DNA: TGTGCCAGCAGCGAGAGAACAGGTAACACTGAAGCTTTCTTT
J: TRBJ1-1
D: NA
size: NA
V: TRBV7-6

CDR3: CASSSTGGRTDTQYF
DNA: TGTGCCAGCAGCTCAACAGGGGGCCGCACAGATACGCAGTATTTT
J: TRBJ2-3
D: TRBD1
size: NA
V: TRBV7-2

CDR3: CASSPDILYEQYF
DNA: TGTGCCAGTTCCCCCGACATCCTGTACGAGCAGTACTTC
J: TRBJ2-7
D: NA
size: NA
V: TRBV6-5

CDR3: CASSYGGHGAQYF
DNA: TGTGCCAGCAGTTACGGCGGGCACGGGGCCCAGTACTTC
J: TRBJ2-5
D: NA
size: NA
V: TRBV6-5

CDR3: CASSWKSDYEQFF
DNA: TGTGCCAGCAGTTGGAAGAGCGACTATGAGCAGTTCTTC
J: TRBJ2-1
D: NA
size: NA
V: TRBV27

CDR3: CASSPESVYGYTF
DNA: TGCGCCAGCAGCCCGGAAAGCGTCTATGGCTACACCTTC
J: TRBJ1-2
D: NA
size: NA
V: TRBV5-1

CDR3: CASATGPVYEQYF
DNA: TGTGCCAGCGCGACAGGGCCCGTCTACGAGCAGTACTTC
J: TRBJ2-7
D: TRBD1
size: NA
V: TRBV6-1

CDR3: CASYTGFNYGYTF
DNA: TGTGCCAGTTACACGGGGTTCAACTATGGCTACACCTTC
J: TRBJ1-2
D: NA
size: NA
V: TRBV19

CDR3: CASSLGGLGNTGELFF
DNA: TGTGCCAGCAGCTTAGGGGGGCTAGGGAACACCGGGGAGCTGTTTTTT
J: TRBJ2-2
D: NA
size: NA
V: TRBV7-2

CDR3: CASSLQGIGTEAFF
DNA: TGTGCCAGTAGTCTACAGGGGATTGGCACTGAAGCTTTCTTT
J: TRBJ1-1
D: TRBD1
size: once
V: TRBV19

CDR3: CASSLDRASGLLAKNIQYF
DNA: TGTGCCAGCAGCTTAGATCGAGCTAGCGGCCTTCTAGCCAAAAACATTCAGTACTTC
J: TRBJ2-4
D: TRBD2
size: NA
V: TRBV11-2

CDR3: CASSLGPAYEQYF
DNA: TGTGCCAGCAGTTTGGGGCCCGCCTACGAGCAGTACTTC
J: TRBJ2-7
D: NA
size: once
V: TRBV28

CDR3: CASSQDPTATTHYGYTF
DNA: TGCGCCAGCAGCCAAGATCCCACGGCGACAACACACTATGGCTACACCTTC
J: TRBJ1-2
D: NA
size: NA
V: TRBV4-1

CDR3: CASSLGVLSGRYSGELFF
DNA: TGTGCCAGCAGCTTAGGAGTTTTAAGCGGGAGGTACTCCGGGGAGCTGTTTTTT
J: TRBJ2-2
D: TRBD2
size: NA
V: TRBV7-9